Below, one TCR beta chain is given with its context. The CDR3 has 15 residues. V shed 8 bases and J 0 bases; nucleotides not matched to a gene: 8. From germline, CDR1 is LNHDA and CDR2 SQIVND (reference sequence). Libraries were prepared by immunoSEQ multiplex PCR; TCRdb keeps only in-frame clonotypes and omits some of them. This table holds 200,000 to 250,000 clones, 85% to 90% found once. These data come from a study of blood T cell repertoires in COVID-19. This sequence joins TRBV19 and TRBJ1-1, with 8 bases fitting TRBD1. The sequence came from a woman aged 70-85 years with active or convalescent COVID-19. The sample comprised peripheral blood. In nucleotides, the CDR3 is TGTGCCAGTTCTACAGGGGGATGGATGAACACTGAAGCTTTCTTT. As protein: CASSTGGWMNTEAFF.